Below, one TCR beta chain is given with its context. The length of the CDR3 is 14 residues. V shed 4 bases and J shed 6 bases, with 13 bases lying between them. Germline values: CDR1 SGHTA, CDR2 FQGTGA. These data come from a study of blood T cell repertoires in COVID-19. Whole-study context: The United States, Italy and Spain were the sources of the acute and convalescent COVID-19 samples.

As processed by the authors: Estimation of nucleated cell counts relied on the amplification of reference gene primers. Profiling relied on immunoSEQ multiplex PCR, and the TCRdb table lists in-frame clones only, not all of them. V, J and clone size derive from that table, while D and trimming were established from the DNA sequence. The data hold 96,000 or so clones, with 85% to 95% observed a single time. The sequence derives from a man between 60 and 70 years old with acute or convalescent COVID-19. The sample comprised peripheral blood. V usage is TRBV7-3 and J usage is TRBJ2-1; D may be TRBD2 (6 bases). The CDR3 reads CASSSSGGLNEQFF. The CDR3 DNA follows: TGTGCCAGCAGCTCCTCCGGGGGACTCAATGAGCAGTTCTTC.